The 16 T cell receptor beta chains below come from one sample, sequenced in a study of T cell changes during pregnancy in multiple sclerosis. Assay used: immunoSEQ multiplex PCR; TCRdb lists only in-frame clones, some missing. The table has around 80,000 clones, 85% to 95% seen once; the top ten hold approximately 0.92%. The sample consisted of peripheral blood, taken in the second trimester of pregnancy. Receptor source: a female donor in good health, enrolled as a control in a pregnancy study.

The V call is TRBV5-1, the J call TRBJ2-1; 9 nucleotides line up with TRBD2. The CDR3 loop spans 15 amino acids. Germline V gene lookup returns CDR1 SGHRS and CDR2 YFSETQ. The junction had 5 bases not matched to a gene; V was cut back by 2 bases and J by 5 bases. Here the CDR3 DNA reads TGCGCCAGCAGCTTAGGACTAGCGCGTAACAATGAGCAGTTCTTC. Translating gives CASSLGLARNNEQFF.

The chain recombines TRBV4-1 with TRBJ2-3; no definite D call. The germline V gene encodes CDR1 MGHRA and CDR2 YSYEKL. V was shortened by 0 bases and J by 5 bases, with 6 bases between the two germline ends. The CDR3 extends over 13 amino acids. The CDR3 loop is CASSQEPGDTQYF. The CDR3 region has the DNA TGCGCCAGCAGCCAAGAGCCCGGAGATACGCAGTATTTT.

J is TRBJ2-2 and V is TRBV11-3, with 7 bases that match TRBD1. CDR3 length: 15 residues. CDR1 and CDR2 (germline): SGHNT, YENEEA. V trimming: 5 bases; J trimming: 0 bases; junction bases outside the gene matches: 3. The DNA of the CDR3 is TGTGCCAGCAGCAAGACAGGGACGAACACCGGGGAGCTGTTTTTT. Its protein is CASSKTGTNTGELFF.

CDR3 in DNA: TGTGCCAGCAGCCAAGGACTCACAGAAGGGGGGGGAACTGAAGCTTTCTTT. Its translation is CASSQGLTEGGGTEAFF. The chain joins TRBV14 to TRBJ1-1, with D perhaps matching TRBD1 (6 bases). The CDR3 totals 17 residues. Germline CDR1 reads SGHDN; CDR2 reads FVKESK. V lost 1 base and J lost 5, with 20 bases in between.

The chain carries TRBV28 and TRBJ1-5; 10 bases agree with TRBD1. Germline V gives CDR1 MDHEN, CDR2 SYDVKM. CDR3 size: 15 residues. V was pared by 4 bases and J by 5 bases, with 5 bases of the junction left unmatched. In nucleotides, the CDR3 is TGTGCCAGCAGTTCGAGACAGGGGGCTGATCAGCCCCAGCATTTT. It encodes CASSSRQGADQPQHF.

This chain links TRBV7-2 with TRBJ2-3, with 15 positions matching TRBD2. The V segment lost 5 bases and the J segment 0 bases; nucleotides outside the gene matches: 3. From germline, CDR1 is SGHTA and CDR2 FQGNSA. The CDR3 has 17 residues. CDR3 nucleotide sequence: TGTGCCAGCAGCCCGGGGACTAGCGGGAGGAGCACAGATACGCAGTATTTT. Protein sequence: CASSPGTSGRSTDTQYF. The variable domain in full, with the rest retrieved from reference TRBV7-2 and TRBJ2-3, is GAGVSQSPSNKVTEKGKDVELRCDPISGHTALYWYRQSLGQGLEFLIYFQGNSAPDKSGLPSDRFSAERTGGSVSTLTIQRTQQEDSAVYLCASSPGTSGRSTDTQYFGPGTRLTVL.

This rearrangement joins TRBV25-1 to TRBJ2-1; weak D call: TRBD2 (5 bases). V lost 3 bases to trimming and J lost 0 bases, with 6 bases between them. The CDR3 is 14 residues long. CDR1 and CDR2 from the germline V gene are MGHDK and SYGVNS. The CDR3 loop reads CASSELASYNEQFF. The CDR3 DNA is TGTGCCAGCAGTGAGCTAGCCTCCTACAATGAGCAGTTCTTC. Together with reference TRBV25-1 and TRBJ2-1, the CDR3 gives the full variable domain: EADIYQTPRYLVIGTGKKITLECSQTMGHDKMYWYQQDPGMELHLIHYSYGVNSTEKGDLSSESTVSRIRTEHFPLTLESARPSHTSQYLCASSELASYNEQFFGPGTRLTVL.

The chain joins TRBV2 to TRBJ2-1; 7 bases are shared with TRBD1. Trimming at V came to 11 bases and at J to 5 bases, leaving 9 bases not matched to a gene. This CDR3 spans 13 amino acids. CDR1 and CDR2 from the germline V gene are SNHLY and FYNNEI. Here the CDR3 reads CASMDRSHNEQFF. The CDR3 DNA reads as TGTGCCTCCATGGACAGGTCCCACAATGAGCAGTTCTTC.

This chain links TRBV4-1 with TRBJ1-1; no firm D call. CDR3 length equals 15 residues. V was trimmed by 0 bases and J by 1 base, leaving 9 bases between them. Germline CDR1 and CDR2: MGHRA and YSYEKL. The CDR3 spells CASSQESRPNTEAFF. CDR3 coding DNA: TGCGCCAGCAGCCAAGAATCTCGTCCGAACACTGAAGCTTTCTTT.

This clone was observed a few times. In nucleotides, the CDR3 is TGTGCCAGCTCAGATGGACAGGGCTCTGGAAACACCATATATTTT. It specifies CASSDGQGSGNTIYF. The gene calls are TRBV18 and TRBJ1-3; 8 nucleotides align to TRBD1. The CDR3 is 15 residues long. Trimming at V came to 5 bases and at J to 0 bases, leaving 3 bases not matched to a gene. Germline CDR1 and CDR2: KGHSH and LQKENI.

This chain connects TRBV29-1 to TRBJ2-5, with a tentative D call TRBD1 (6 bases). The CDR3 spans 13 residues. CDR1 is SQVTM, CDR2 ANQGSEA, per germline. Trimming shortened V by 5 bases and J by 2 bases, and 12 bases separated the two germline ends. CDR3 coding DNA: TGCAGCGTTTCGGGACACCAACAAGAGACCCAGTACTTC. Translation gives CSVSGHQQETQYF.

This rearrangement joins TRBV6-1 to TRBJ2-7; 10 nucleotides line up with TRBD2. Germline CDR1 reads MNHNS; CDR2 reads SASEGT. The CDR3 contains 15 residues. Trimming cost V 2 bases and J 5 bases; bases outside gene matches: 6. CDR3 sequence (DNA): TGTGCCAGCAGTGAACTAGCGGGAGACGCGGACGAGCAGTACTTC. Translation gives CASSELAGDADEQYF.

This clone was detected only a few times. V and J are TRBV2 and TRBJ1-5, with 7 nucleotides matching TRBD1. Germline V gene lookup returns CDR1 SNHLY and CDR2 FYNNEI. Trimming removed 3 bases from V and 0 bases from J; junction bases left unmatched: 5. CDR3 length: 16 amino acids. The CDR3 DNA is TGTGCCAGCAGTGAGGGACAGTCTTATAGCAATCAGCCCCAGCATTTT. This sequence encodes CASSEGQSYSNQPQHF.

The V and J genes are TRBV29-1 and TRBJ2-7; perhaps TRBD1 as D (5 bases). Germline CDR1 is SQVTM and CDR2 is ANQGSEA. V was shortened by 6 bases and J by 2 bases, with 11 bases between the two germline ends. The CDR3 extends over 12 amino acids. CDR3 coding DNA: TGCAGCGTAGGCAGGGAACCCTACGAGCAGTACTTC. Protein sequence: CSVGREPYEQYF.

J is TRBJ2-7 and V is TRBV5-1, with D possibly TRBD1 on 7 matching bases. CDR1 and CDR2 (germline): SGHRS, YFSETQ. The CDR3 sequence is 14 residues long. Trimming took off 0 bases at V and 3 bases at J, with 10 bases between the two ends. The CDR3 reads CASSLVQGGYEQYF. CDR3 nucleotide sequence: TGCGCCAGCAGCTTGGTCCAGGGGGGCTACGAGCAGTACTTC.

This chain uses TRBV2 with TRBJ2-7; maybe TRBD2 (5 bases). V was pared by 5 bases and J by 4 bases, with 18 bases between. In germline, CDR1 is SNHLY, CDR2 FYNNEI. This CDR3 has 15 amino acids. The CDR3 region is CASSLGSGSVYEQYF. CDR3 nucleotide sequence: TGTGCCAGCAGTTTGGGCAGCGGAAGCGTGTACGAGCAGTACTTC. Complete variable domain (other parts from reference TRBV2 and TRBJ2-7): EPEVTQTPSHQVTQMGQEVILRCVPISNHLYFYWYRQILGQKVEFLVSFYNNEISEKSEIFDDQFSVERPDGSNFTLKIRSTKLEDSAMYFCASSLGSGSVYEQYFGPGTRLTVT.